The 29 T cell receptor beta chains below come from one sample, sequenced in a study of CD8+ T cells in alopecia areata. cDNA serving as the sequencing template came from extracted, reverse transcribed RNA. The protocol was immunoSEQ multiplex PCR, while the TCRdb copy is restricted to in-frame clones and leaves out a portion. Altogether 290,000 or so clones were found in the sample, and no singletons occur. Sorting relied on CD4, CD8alpha, NKG2D, NKG2ACE and other markers applied to pooled cutaneous lymph node cells. Sample: CD4+ T cells sorted from a lymph node. The receptors here all came from a C3H/HeJ mouse with alopecia areata. For this mouse line, the MHC haplotype is H2-k.

There are a few counts of this clone. Mouse gene names and germline throughout. The CDR3 bases that were read are TGTGCCAGCAGTGAGGGACATACAAACTCC. As protein: CASSEGHTNS. The full CDR3 protein is CASSEGHTNSDYTF. The chain is built from TRBV13-3 and TRBJ1-2; a weak D match, TRBD1 (6 bases). The read ends 4 residues before the CDR3 terminus; that terminus is restored from the germline J gene. V lost 2 bases, J lost 0 bases, and 8 bases lay in between. The CDR3 covers 14 residues. CDR1 is NNHDY, CDR2 SYVADS, per germline.

This clone has more than one count but fewer than ten. Mouse gene names apply. The sequenced fragment ends 3 residues before the CDR3 boundary, so the rest is inferred from the germline J gene. The rearrangement uses TRBV13-1 and TRBJ1-6; a possible D gene is TRBD1 (6 bases). TRBJ1-6 is noted as an ORF with a role that remains uncertain. The CDR3 has 14 residues. V lost 1 base to trimming and J lost 9 bases, with 11 bases between them. CDR1 and CDR2 (germline): NSHNY, SYGAGN. This chain's CDR3 is CASSDQGWGSPLYF. The CDR3 bases that were read are TGTGCCAGCAGTGATCAGGGGTGGGGTTCGCCC.

Of note for this clone: Genes here carry mouse names. The CDR3 loop is CASSEHSQNTLYF. CDR3 DNA (partial): TGTGCCAGCAGTGAACATAGTCAAAAC. The chain carries TRBV13-3 and TRBJ2-4; D is uncertain. The CDR3 end falls 4 residues outside the read, so it is completed with the germline J gene. Looked up from germline, CDR1 is NNHDY and CDR2 is SYVADS. Between the trimmed V and J ends, which lost 2 bases and 0 bases, there was a span of 4 bases. The CDR3 totals 13 residues.

In its sample, this clone was seen a few times. Since a much larger clone is just one base distant, this may be a read error. Gene names and germline refer to mouse. The read terminates 4 residues before the CDR3 end, so the remaining end is supplied by the germline J gene. The sample holds other DNA sequences that translate to the same CDR3. V is TRBV13-2 and J is TRBJ2-1, with TRBD2 as a possible D gene (6 bases). The germline V gene encodes CDR1 NNHNN and CDR2 SYGAGS (reference sequence). Trimming removed 0 bases from V and 1 base from J, with 8 bases in between. The CDR3 runs to 15 residues. Incomplete CDR3 DNA: TGTGCCAGCGGTGATGCTGGGGAGAACTATGCT. This gives the protein CASGDAGENYA. The CDR3 in its entirety is CASGDAGENYAEQFF.

Concerning this clone itself: Gene names refer to mouse genes. The CDR3 goes on 4 residues after the read ends, and that part is filled in from the germline J gene. Different DNA sequences within this sample yield the same CDR3. The V call is TRBV14, the J call TRBJ2-1; 7 positions match TRBD2. With V trimmed by 2 bases and J by 3 bases, 2 bases remained unmatched. There are 14 residues in the CDR3. Germline-derived CDR1 and CDR2 are SGHDT and FRDEAV. The CDR3 here is CASSLTGAYAEQFF. CDR3 DNA (partial): TGTGCCAGCAGTTTAACTGGGGCCTATGCT. Looking up the rest from reference TRBV14 and TRBJ2-1 gives the full variable domain: EAGVTQSPRYAVLQEGQAVSFWCDPISGHDTLYWYQQPRDQGPQLLVYFRDEAVIDNSQLPSDRFSAVRPKGTNSTLKIQSAKQGDTATYLCASSLTGAYAEQFFGPGTRLTVL.

On this clone: The genes are named according to mouse. Sequencing ends 4 residues short of the CDR3 end; the germline J gene provides the rest. The V gene is TRBV14, the J gene TRBJ2-5, with 9 bases fitting TRBD2. Per the germline V gene, CDR1 is SGHDT and CDR2 is FRDEAV. This CDR3 region has 16 residues. The V and J ends lost 1 base and 0 bases, in that order; junction bases with no gene match: 3. CDR3 region: CASSFGTGGNQDTQYF. The sequenced CDR3 bases are TGTGCCAGCAGTTTCGGAACTGGGGGGAACCAAGAC.

This clone was seen a handful of times. The genes are named according to mouse. Sequencing ends 4 residues short of the CDR3 end; the germline J gene provides the rest. The genes are TRBV13-3 and TRBJ2-5; maybe TRBD1 (6 bases). In germline, CDR1 is NNHDY, CDR2 SYVADS. V was clipped by 3 bases and J by 2 bases, with 13 bases between them. There are 15 residues in the CDR3. The CDR3: CASSVGGTIQDTQYF. CDR3 DNA (partial): TGTGCCAGCAGTGTTGGCGGGACAATCCAAGAC. Combining the CDR3 with reference TRBV13-3 and TRBJ2-5 gives the whole variable domain EAAVTQSPRSKVAVTGGKVTLSCHQTNNHDYMYWYRQDTGHGLRLIHYSYVADSTEKGDIPDGYKASRPSQENFSLILELASLSQTAVYFCASSVGGTIQDTQYFGPGTRLLVL.

This clone was seen more than once but under ten times. The gene symbols are mouse symbols. The missing CDR3 end, 4 residues past where the read stops, is filled in from the germline J gene. The rearrangement joins TRBV31 to TRBJ1-2; D is ambiguous. This CDR3 is built from 13 residues. Germline assignment: CDR1 GKSSPN and CDR2 SITVG. Trimming took 1 base from V and 0 from J, leaving 6 bases between them. CDR3 region: CAWSPQPNSDYTF. The sequenced CDR3 bases are TGTGCCTGGAGTCCACAGCCAAACTCC. Using reference TRBV31 and TRBJ1-2 for the parts outside the CDR3, the full variable domain is AQTIHQWPVAEIKAVGSPLSLGCTIKGKSSPNLYWYWQATGGTLQQLFYSITVGQVESVVQLNLSASRPKDDQFILSTEKLLLSHSGFYLCAWSPQPNSDYTFGSGTRLLVI.

This clone was detected only a few times. Gene names refer to mouse genes. The read finishes 4 residues shy of the CDR3 end, and the germline J gene is used to complete it. Within the sample, other DNA sequences also encode this same CDR3. The chain couples TRBV16 to TRBJ1-2; 7 bases are shared with TRBD1. The germline V gene has CDR1 SGHSA and CDR2 FRNQAP. CDR3 size: 14 residues. V was pared by 4 bases and J by 0 bases, with 2 bases of the junction left unmatched. CDR3 protein: CASSSGTANSDYTF. Partial CDR3 DNA: TGTGCAAGCAGCTCAGGGACAGCAAACTCC.

In regard to this clone: Germline and genes here are mouse. From the germline J gene comes the end of the CDR3, since the read stops 4 residues before it. The genes are TRBV13-2 and TRBJ1-2, with TRBD1 as a possible D gene (5 bases). Trimming took off 1 base at V and 4 bases at J, with 14 bases between the two ends. This CDR3 spans 15 amino acids. Germline V gene lookup returns CDR1 NNHNN and CDR2 SYGAGS (reference sequence). CDR3 in amino acids: CASGDPARAGSDYTF. The sequenced part of the CDR3 DNA is TGTGCCAGCGGTGATCCCGCCAGGGCCGGCTCC.

This clone came up a few times. The gene names given are mouse names. With the read ending 4 residues before the CDR3 end, the germline J gene is used to fill in that end. This chain links TRBV13-1 with TRBJ1-2; TRBD1 might be the D (6 bases). This CDR3 has 15 residues. Germline CDR1 NSHNY, CDR2 SYGAGN. Trimming shortened V by 0 bases and J by 1 base, and 10 bases separated the two germline ends. The CDR3 DNA, read in part, is TGTGCCAGCAGTGATGCCGGGACAAAAAACTCC. Protein: CASSDAGTKNS. The whole CDR3 region reads CASSDAGTKNSDYTF.

With regard to this clone: Here the gene names and germline are mouse. The CDR3 goes on 4 residues after the read ends, and that part is filled in from the germline J gene. The chain uses TRBV5 and TRBJ2-2; tentative D call: TRBD2 (6 bases). The V end lost 4 bases, the J end lost 0 bases, and 9 bases lay between the germline ends. From germline, CDR1 is LGHNA and CDR2 YNLKQL (reference sequence). The CDR3 sequence is 15 residues long. The sequenced part of the CDR3 DNA is TGTGCCAGCAGCCCCCGACTGGCAAACACCGGG. Translation gives CASSPRLANTG. The entire CDR3 protein is CASSPRLANTGQLYF.

This clone occurred a few times. The gene symbols are mouse symbols. Read sequence stops 4 residues before the CDR3 end, and the germline J gene provides the missing end. The identical CDR3 is also encoded by other nucleotide sequences in the sample. V gene TRBV13-1 combines with J gene TRBJ2-1; maybe TRBD2 (6 bases). The CDR3 has 14 residues. Trimming cost V 6 bases and J 0 bases, with 10 bases left between them. Per germline, CDR1 NSHNY and CDR2 SYGAGN. The sequenced part of the CDR3 DNA is TGTGCCAGCAAGCGGGACTTTAACTATGCT. Its translation is CASKRDFNYA. The whole CDR3 protein is CASKRDFNYAEQFF.

Ten or more counts support this clone. Germline and genes here are mouse. The sequenced fragment ends 4 residues before the CDR3 boundary, so the rest is inferred from the germline J gene. Other DNA sequences in the same sample also yield this CDR3. The chain is built from TRBV17 and TRBJ1-1; 7 bases are shared with TRBD1. The V segment lost 2 bases and the J segment 0 bases; nucleotides outside the gene matches: 0. Per germline, CDR1 MNHDT and CDR2 YYDKIL. The CDR3 runs to 14 residues. This chain's CDR3 is CASSRQGANTEVFF. Incomplete CDR3 DNA: TGTGCTAGCAGTAGACAGGGGGCAAACACA.

Turning to this clone: Germline and genes: mouse. Read coverage stops 4 residues before the CDR3 terminus; the germline J gene supplies the remainder. The chain carries TRBV13-2 and TRBJ1-1; D is undetermined. The CDR3 runs 11 residues. The germline gives CDR1 NNHNN, CDR2 SYGAGS (reference sequence). V shed 5 bases and J shed 0 bases, with 2 bases lying between them. CDR3 DNA, as far as it was read: TGTGCCAGCGGACAGAACACA. Translated, it gives CASGQNT. The whole CDR3 sequence is CASGQNTEVFF.

Notes on this clone: Genes and germline are mouse. The sequence runs out 3 residues before the end of the CDR3; the remainder is reconstructed from the germline J gene. The chain uses TRBV5 and TRBJ1-6; no clear D gene. TRBJ1-6 has ORF status, its function being uncertain. Trimming left V 4 bases short and J 2 bases short, with 12 bases between. Germline CDR1 reads LGHNA; CDR2 reads YNLKQL (reference sequence). The CDR3 is made up of 16 amino acids. The CDR3 reads CASSLRPDTYNSPLYF. The part of the CDR3 DNA that was read is TGTGCCAGCAGCCTACGGCCCGACACCTATAATTCGCCC.

Note on this clone: Gene and germline names: mouse. The CDR3 region is CASNRLGGRAETLYF. The DNA read from the CDR3 is TGTGCCAGCAACCGACTGGGGGGGCGTGCAGAA. The gene calls are TRBV13-3 and TRBJ2-3; 12 bases are a match to TRBD2. The read falls 4 residues short of the CDR3 end, and the missing part is taken from the germline J gene. CDR3 length: 15 amino acids. V was clipped by 6 bases and J by 1 base; unmatched bases: 3. Per the germline V gene, CDR1 is NNHDY and CDR2 is SYVADS.

This clone was seen a few times. Gene names follow the mouse nomenclature. The CDR3 end lies 4 residues beyond the end of the read and is filled in from the germline J gene. The chain carries TRBV14 and TRBJ1-1; weak D call: TRBD1 (5 bases). With 2 bases removed from V and 0 bases from J, the gap between germline ends came to 8 bases. The CDR3 has 14 residues. CDR1 and CDR2 (germline): SGHDT, FRDEAV. CDR3 DNA (partial): TGTGCCAGCAGTTTTGGGGGGTCAAACACA. Its translation: CASSFGGSNT. From start to end, the CDR3 is CASSFGGSNTEVFF.

About this clone: Gene names and germline refer to mouse. Read sequence stops 4 residues before the CDR3 end, and the germline J gene provides the missing end. The chain combines TRBV13-3 with TRBJ2-7; TRBD1 aligns across 7 bases. V gave up 6 bases and J gave up 0 bases; unmatched junction bases: 6. Germline V gene sequence: CDR1 NNHDY, CDR2 SYVADS. This CDR3 contains 14 residues. The CDR3 loop reads CASIPTGSSYEQYF. CDR3 DNA, as far as it was read: TGTGCCAGCATCCCGACAGGGAGCTCCTAT.

In its sample, this clone was seen a few times. Germline and genes here are mouse. Sequencing ends 3 residues short of the CDR3 end; the germline J gene provides the rest. V is TRBV1 and J is TRBJ1-6; TRBD1 is a possible D gene (6 bases). TRBJ1-6 is classed as an ORF, of uncertain function. The CDR3 runs to 15 residues. Per germline, CDR1 NSQYPW and CDR2 LRSPGD (reference sequence). The V end was cut by 2 bases, the J end by 6 bases, with 11 bases between. The CDR3 reads CTCSAPTGGNSPLYF. The CDR3 DNA, read in part, is TGCACCTGCAGTGCACCGACAGGTGGTAATTCGCCC.

This clone was picked up a small number of times. Any gene name here is a mouse gene name. Coverage ceases 4 residues before the CDR3 finishes, and the germline J gene fills in the end. V and J are TRBV19 and TRBJ2-3; D may be TRBD1 (6 bases). The germline CDR1 and CDR2 sequences are FNHDT and SITEND (reference sequence). The CDR3 covers 13 residues. The CDR3 here is CASSILRGETLYF. Incomplete CDR3 DNA: TGTGCCAGCAGTATTCTCAGGGGAGAA.

This clone was seen more than once but under ten times. Genes here carry mouse names. The read is 4 residues too short to cover the CDR3 end, so that end is filled in from the germline J gene. The chain recombines TRBV13-3 with TRBJ1-2, with a possible D match to TRBD1 (5 bases). CDR3 length equals 12 residues. The germline V gene has CDR1 NNHDY and CDR2 SYVADS. CDR3 DNA (partial): TGTGCCAGCAGTGATCAGGGTGAC. This sequence encodes CASSDQGD. The entire CDR3 protein reads CASSDQGDDYTF.

Concerning this clone itself: Mouse names are used for the genes. The read comes to an end 4 residues before the CDR3 does, leaving the germline J gene to fill in the end. The genes are TRBV5 and TRBJ2-7, with TRBD1 matching over 8 bases. The CDR3 has 13 amino acids. Germline V gene data show CDR1 as LGHNA and CDR2 as YNLKQL (reference sequence). The CDR3 loop reads CASSHDRGDEQYF. The part of the CDR3 DNA that was read is TGTGCCAGCAGCCACGACAGGGGTGAT.

This clone was seen only a few times. Any gene name here is a mouse gene name. Read data end 4 residues before the CDR3 end; the end is taken from the germline J gene. V and J are TRBV19 and TRBJ1-1, with D perhaps TRBD1 (6 bases). This CDR3 has 14 amino acids. Germline V CDR1 and CDR2: FNHDT, SITEND (reference sequence). The part of the CDR3 DNA that was read is TGTGCCAGCAGTATAAGGGGGGCGCCCGCA. Translation gives CASSIRGAPA. The whole CDR3 sequence reads CASSIRGAPAEVFF.

As regards this clone: These gene names are mouse names. Sequencing ends 4 residues short of the CDR3 end; the germline J gene provides the rest. This sample also contains other DNA sequences that code for the same CDR3. This chain links TRBV19 with TRBJ1-1; the match to TRBD1 covers 8 bases. The CDR3 extends over 12 amino acids. Germline loops: CDR1 FNHDT, CDR2 SITEND (reference sequence). The sequenced CDR3 bases are TGTGCCAGCAGTCCGGACAGGGCA. The encoded protein is CASSPDRA. The full-length CDR3 reads as CASSPDRAEVFF.

Concerning this clone: Genes and germline come from the mouse. The read finishes 4 residues shy of the CDR3 end, and the germline J gene is used to complete it. This chain connects TRBV1 to TRBJ2-7; 7 positions agree with TRBD2. Germline V lookup: CDR1 NSQYPW, CDR2 LRSPGD (reference sequence). V shed 1 base and J 3 bases; nucleotides not matched to a gene: 6. The CDR3 sequence is 15 residues long. CDR3 sequence reads: CTCSAGAGGLYEQYF. CDR3 DNA (partial): TGCACCTGCAGTGCAGGAGCTGGGGGACTCTAT.

As to this clone: Genes and germline are mouse. The read is 4 residues too short to cover the CDR3 end, so that end is filled in from the germline J gene. The V and J genes are TRBV17 and TRBJ2-3, with a weak D call TRBD2 (7 bases). Trimming stripped 0 bases from V and 3 bases from J, with 13 bases between. The germline V gene encodes CDR1 MNHDT and CDR2 YYDKIL. This CDR3 is 16 amino acids long. This CDR3 is CASSREGGGRAETLYF. CDR3 bases read: TGTGCTAGCAGTAGAGAAGGGGGGGGAAGGGCAGAA.

This clone was observed a few times. Germline and genes here are mouse. This chain's CDR3 is CTCSTDWGGEDTQYF. Partial CDR3 DNA: TGCACCTGCAGTACGGACTGGGGGGGCGAAGAC. The V gene is TRBV1, the J gene TRBJ2-5, with TRBD2 identical over 13 bases. The observed sequence ends 4 residues before the CDR3 terminus, with the missing tail filled in from the germline J gene. The CDR3 runs to 15 residues. CDR1 NSQYPW and CDR2 LRSPGD come from the germline V gene (reference sequence).

In its sample, this clone was seen a few times. A read error may explain this, as a much larger clone is one base away. Gene names follow the mouse nomenclature. The read is 4 residues too short to cover the CDR3 end, so that end is filled in from the germline J gene. The sample has other DNA sequences that encode this CDR3 too. The chain has TRBV1 and TRBJ2-2; perhaps TRBD2 as D (7 bases). The V and J ends lost 0 bases and 0 bases respectively, with 8 bases between them. This CDR3 contains 16 residues. Germline CDR1 NSQYPW, CDR2 LRSPGD (reference sequence). The covered CDR3 bases are TGCACCTGCAGTGCAGAAGGGGGGGCAAACACCGGG. This codes for CTCSAEGGANTG. The entire CDR3 reads CTCSAEGGANTGQLYF.